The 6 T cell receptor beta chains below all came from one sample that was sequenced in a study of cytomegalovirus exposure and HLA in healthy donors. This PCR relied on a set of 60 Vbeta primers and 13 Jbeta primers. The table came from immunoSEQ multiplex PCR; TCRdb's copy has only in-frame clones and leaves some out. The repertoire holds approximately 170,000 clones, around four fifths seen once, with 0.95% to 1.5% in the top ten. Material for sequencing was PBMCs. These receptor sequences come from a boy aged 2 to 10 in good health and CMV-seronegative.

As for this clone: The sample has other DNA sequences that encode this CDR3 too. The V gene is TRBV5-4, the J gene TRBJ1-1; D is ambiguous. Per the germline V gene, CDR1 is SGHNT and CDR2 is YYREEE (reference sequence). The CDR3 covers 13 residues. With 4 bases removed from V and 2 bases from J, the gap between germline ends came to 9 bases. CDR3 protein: CASSRTVNTEAFF. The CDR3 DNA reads TGTGCCAGCAGCAGGACTGTTAACACTGAAGCTTTCTTT.

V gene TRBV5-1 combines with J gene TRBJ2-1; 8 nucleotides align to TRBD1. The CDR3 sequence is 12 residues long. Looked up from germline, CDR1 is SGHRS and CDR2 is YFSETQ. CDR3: CATGGSHNEQFF. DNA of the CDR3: TGCGCTACAGGGGGTAGTCACAATGAGCAGTTCTTC.

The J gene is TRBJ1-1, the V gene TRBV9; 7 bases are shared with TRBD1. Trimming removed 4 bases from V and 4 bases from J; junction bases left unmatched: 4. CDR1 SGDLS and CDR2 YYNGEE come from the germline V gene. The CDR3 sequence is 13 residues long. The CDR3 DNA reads TGTGCCAGCAGCTTCGGGACAGCCACTGAAGCTTTCTTT. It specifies CASSFGTATEAFF.

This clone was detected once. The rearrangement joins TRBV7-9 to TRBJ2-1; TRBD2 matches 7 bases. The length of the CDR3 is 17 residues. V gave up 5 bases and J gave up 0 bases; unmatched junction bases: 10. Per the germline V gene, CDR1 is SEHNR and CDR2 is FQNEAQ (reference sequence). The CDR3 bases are TGTGCCAGCAGCGATGGACTAGGCCGCCGCTCCTACAATGAGCAGTTCTTC. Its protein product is CASSDGLGRRSYNEQFF.

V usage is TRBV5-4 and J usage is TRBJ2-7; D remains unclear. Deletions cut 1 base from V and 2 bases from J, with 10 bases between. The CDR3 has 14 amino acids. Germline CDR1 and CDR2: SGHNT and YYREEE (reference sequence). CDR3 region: CASSLYGATYEQYF. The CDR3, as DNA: TGTGCCAGCAGCTTGTACGGAGCGACCTACGAGCAGTACTTC.

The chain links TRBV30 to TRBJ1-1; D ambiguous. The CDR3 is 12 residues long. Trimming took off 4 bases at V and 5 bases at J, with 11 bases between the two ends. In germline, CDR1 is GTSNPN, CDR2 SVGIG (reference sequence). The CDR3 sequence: CAWTLRGTEAFF. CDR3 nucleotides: TGTGCCTGGACCCTTCGCGGGACTGAAGCTTTCTTT. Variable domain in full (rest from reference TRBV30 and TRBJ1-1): SQTIHQWPATLVQPVGSPLSLECTVEGTSNPNLYWYRQAAGRGLQLLFYSVGIGQISSEVPQNLSASRPQDRQFILSSKKLLLSDSGFYLCAWTLRGTEAFFGQGTRLTVV.